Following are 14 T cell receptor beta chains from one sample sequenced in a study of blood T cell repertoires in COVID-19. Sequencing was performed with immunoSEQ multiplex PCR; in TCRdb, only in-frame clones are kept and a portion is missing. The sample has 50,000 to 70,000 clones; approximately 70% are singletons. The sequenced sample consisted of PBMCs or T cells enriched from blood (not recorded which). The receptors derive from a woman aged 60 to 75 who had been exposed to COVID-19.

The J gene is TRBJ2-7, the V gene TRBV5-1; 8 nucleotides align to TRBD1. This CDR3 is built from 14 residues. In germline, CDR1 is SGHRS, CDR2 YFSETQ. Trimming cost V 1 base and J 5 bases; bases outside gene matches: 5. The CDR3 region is CASSLTGGWNEQYF. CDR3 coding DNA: TGCGCCAGCAGCTTGACAGGGGGGTGGAACGAGCAGTACTTC.

CDR3 residues: CASSLIGGDTDTQYF. The CDR3 nucleotides are TGTGCCAGCAGCTTAATCGGGGGGGATACAGATACGCAGTATTTT. This chain uses TRBV7-3 with TRBJ2-3; 8 nucleotides agree with TRBD2. Germline-derived CDR1 and CDR2 are SGHTA and FQGTGA. The CDR3 has 15 residues. V was clipped by 1 base and J by 3 bases; unmatched bases: 3.

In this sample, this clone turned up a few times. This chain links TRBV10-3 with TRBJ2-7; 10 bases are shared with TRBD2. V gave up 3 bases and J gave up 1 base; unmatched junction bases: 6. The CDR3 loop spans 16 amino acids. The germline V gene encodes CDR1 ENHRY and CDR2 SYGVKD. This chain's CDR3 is CAISDPTSGKSYEQYF. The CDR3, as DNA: TGTGCCATCAGTGACCCCACTAGCGGGAAGTCCTACGAGCAGTACTTC.

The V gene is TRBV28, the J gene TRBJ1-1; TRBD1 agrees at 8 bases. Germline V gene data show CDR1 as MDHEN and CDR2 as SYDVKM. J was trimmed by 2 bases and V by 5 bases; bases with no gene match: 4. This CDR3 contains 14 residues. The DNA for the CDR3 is TGTGCCAGCAGTACTGCAGGGGGCAACACTGAAGCTTTCTTT. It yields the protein CASSTAGGNTEAFF.

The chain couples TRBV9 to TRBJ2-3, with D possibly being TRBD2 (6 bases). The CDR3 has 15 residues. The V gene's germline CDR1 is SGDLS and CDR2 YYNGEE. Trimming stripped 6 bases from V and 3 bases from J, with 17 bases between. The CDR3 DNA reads TGTGCCAGCACCACTAGCTCCCAAGGGACAGATACGCAGTATTTT. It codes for CASTTSSQGTDTQYF.

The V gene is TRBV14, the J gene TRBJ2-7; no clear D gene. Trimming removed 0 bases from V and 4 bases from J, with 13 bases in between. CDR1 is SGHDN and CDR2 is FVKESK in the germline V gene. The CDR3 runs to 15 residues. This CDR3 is CASSQDVGAAYEQYF. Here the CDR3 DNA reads TGTGCCAGCAGCCAAGATGTTGGAGCCGCGTACGAGCAGTACTTC.

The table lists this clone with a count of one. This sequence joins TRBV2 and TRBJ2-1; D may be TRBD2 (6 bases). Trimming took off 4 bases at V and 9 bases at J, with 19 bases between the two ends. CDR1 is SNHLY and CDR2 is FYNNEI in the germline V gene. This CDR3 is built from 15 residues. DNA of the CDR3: TGTGCCAGCAGTGGCCGGGACTTAGAGGCCATTGAGCAGTTCTTC. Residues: CASSGRDLEAIEQFF.

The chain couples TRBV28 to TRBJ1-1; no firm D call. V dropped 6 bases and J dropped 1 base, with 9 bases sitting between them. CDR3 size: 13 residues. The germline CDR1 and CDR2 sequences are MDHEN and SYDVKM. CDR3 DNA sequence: TGTGCCAGCAGAATAGGGAGGAACACTGAAGCTTTCTTT. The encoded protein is CASRIGRNTEAFF.

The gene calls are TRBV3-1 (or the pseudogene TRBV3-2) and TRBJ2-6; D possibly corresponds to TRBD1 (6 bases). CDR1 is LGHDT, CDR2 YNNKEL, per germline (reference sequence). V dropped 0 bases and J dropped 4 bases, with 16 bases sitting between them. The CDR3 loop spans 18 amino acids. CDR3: CASSQDRDTLAGANVLTF. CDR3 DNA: TGTGCCAGCAGCCAAGATAGGGACACCCTGGCCGGGGCCAACGTCCTGACTTTC.

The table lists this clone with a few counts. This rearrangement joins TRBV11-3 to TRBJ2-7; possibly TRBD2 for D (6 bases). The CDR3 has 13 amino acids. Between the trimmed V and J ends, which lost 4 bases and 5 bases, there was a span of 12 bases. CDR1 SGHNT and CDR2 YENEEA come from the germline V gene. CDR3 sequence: CASSSGRGDEQYF. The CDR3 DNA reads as TGTGCCAGCAGCTCAGGGCGGGGCGACGAGCAGTACTTC.

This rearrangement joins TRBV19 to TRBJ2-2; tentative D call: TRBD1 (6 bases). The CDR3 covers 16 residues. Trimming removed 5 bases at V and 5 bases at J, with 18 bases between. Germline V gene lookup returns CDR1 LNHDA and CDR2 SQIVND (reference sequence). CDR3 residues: CASSPSLIQGTGELFF. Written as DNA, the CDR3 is TGTGCCAGTAGTCCCTCGCTAATTCAGGGGACCGGGGAGCTGTTTTTT.

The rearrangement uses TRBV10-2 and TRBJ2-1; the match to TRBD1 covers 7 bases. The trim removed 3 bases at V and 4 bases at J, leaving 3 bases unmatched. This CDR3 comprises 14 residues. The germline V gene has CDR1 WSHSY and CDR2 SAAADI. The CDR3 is CASSDTGVYNEQFF. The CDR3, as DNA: TGCGCCAGCAGTGACACAGGGGTGTACAATGAGCAGTTCTTC.

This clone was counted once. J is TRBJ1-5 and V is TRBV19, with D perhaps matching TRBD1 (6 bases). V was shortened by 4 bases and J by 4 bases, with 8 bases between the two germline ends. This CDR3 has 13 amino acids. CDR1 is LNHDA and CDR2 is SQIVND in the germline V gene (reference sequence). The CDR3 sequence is CASSTQGNQPQHF. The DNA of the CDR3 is TGTGCCAGTAGTACTCAGGGGAATCAGCCCCAGCATTTT.

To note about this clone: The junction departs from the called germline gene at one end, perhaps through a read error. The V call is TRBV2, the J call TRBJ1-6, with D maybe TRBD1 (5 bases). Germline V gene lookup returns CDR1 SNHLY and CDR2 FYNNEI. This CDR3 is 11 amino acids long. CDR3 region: CASSDRARSYF. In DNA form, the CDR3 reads TGTGCCAGCAGTGACAGGGCCAGGTCCTACTTT.